This record looks at one T cell receptor beta chain sequence and its context. Trimming shortened V by 2 bases and J by 9 bases, and 11 bases separated the two germline ends. In germline, CDR1 is SGHTA, CDR2 FQGTGA. The CDR3 sequence is 14 residues long. These data are taken from a study of blood T cell repertoires in COVID-19. Overall study context: There were acute and convalescent COVID-19 samples, and they came from the United States, Italy and Spain.

TCRdb's table, derived via immunoSEQ multiplex PCR, lists solely in-frame clones and lacks some. The sample shows about 150,000 clones, 80% of them seen only once. The chain combines TRBV7-3 with TRBJ1-6, with a weak D call TRBD1 (5 bases). The source material was peripheral blood. The source is a woman in her 50s with acute or convalescent COVID-19. The CDR3 nucleotides read TGTGCCAGCAGCTTAGAGACAGCCCGTTCACCCCTCCACTTT. It encodes CASSLETARSPLHF.